This T cell receptor beta chain was obtained from a study of blood T cell repertoires in COVID-19. Study-wide background: Donors in the United States, Italy and Spain gave samples during acute or convalescent COVID-19. PBMCs, B-cell-depleted T cells, or T cells were the source of the cDNA or gDNA that made up the material.

Methods used by the authors: From reference gene primer amplification, estimates of nucleated cell counts were derived. The data were produced by immunoSEQ multiplex PCR, yet TCRdb's version contains in-frame clones alone and is incomplete. V and J calls and clone size are those listed in that table; D and trimming were worked out from the DNA. The repertoire holds about 250,000 clones, with approximately 84% as singletons. Trimming shortened V by 7 bases and J by 3 bases, and 11 bases separated the two germline ends. The CDR3 is made up of 13 amino acids. Germline V lookup: CDR1 MNHEY, CDR2 SMNVEV (reference sequence).

This clonotype originated in a man aged 45-65 years with active or convalescent COVID-19. The rearrangement uses TRBV27 and TRBJ2-3, with D perhaps matching TRBD2 (5 bases). The sequenced material came from peripheral blood. CDR3 sequence: CASKRGQTDTQYF. CDR3 nucleotide sequence: TGTGCCAGCAAAAGAGGGCAAACAGATACGCAGTATTTT.